A single sample gave rise to the 5 T cell receptor beta chains below, sequenced in a study of cytomegalovirus exposure and HLA in healthy donors. Using immunoSEQ multiplex PCR, the repertoire was profiled, and TCRdb retains in-frame clones only, with some absent. In the table there are roughly 60,000 clones, over 75% of which are singletons. The specimen sequenced was PBMCs. The origin of the receptors is a woman in her thirties in good health and CMV-seronegative.

V is TRBV13 and J is TRBJ1-5; no firm D call. CDR3 size: 14 residues. Between the trimmed V and J ends, which lost 1 base and 7 bases, there was a span of 11 bases. From germline, CDR1 is PRHDT and CDR2 FYEKMQ (reference sequence). This CDR3 is CASSLVGRLQPQHF. CDR3 coding DNA: TGTGCCAGCAGCTTAGTCGGCAGACTCCAGCCCCAGCATTTT.

The chain couples TRBV28 to TRBJ2-6; D not resolved. Per the germline V gene, CDR1 is MDHEN and CDR2 is SYDVKM. Trimming stripped 4 bases from V and 0 bases from J, with 13 bases between. This CDR3 contains 17 residues. The CDR3 is CASSSQTPRSGANVLTF. The CDR3, as DNA: TGTGCCAGCAGTTCCCAGACACCCCGCTCTGGGGCCAACGTCCTGACTTTC. Complete variable domain (other parts from reference TRBV28 and TRBJ2-6): DVKVTQSSRYLVKRTGEKVFLECVQDMDHENMFWYRQDPGLGLRLIYFSYDVKMKEKGDIPEGYSVSREKKERFSLILESASTNQTSMYLCASSSQTPRSGANVLTFGAGSRLTVL.

The rearrangement links TRBV19 to TRBJ1-1; D call uncertain. Germline CDR1 reads LNHDA; CDR2 reads SQIVND (reference sequence). Trimming left V 5 bases short and J 0 bases short, with 16 bases between. The CDR3 loop spans 16 amino acids. CDR3 sequence (DNA): TGTGCCAGTAGTTTCCTACCTCGGGGAATGAACACTGAAGCTTTCTTT. It is translated as CASSFLPRGMNTEAFF.

The rearrangement links TRBV7-2 to TRBJ1-2; maybe TRBD1 (5 bases). The CDR3 runs to 14 residues. V shed 6 bases and J shed 1 base, with 12 bases lying between them. Germline V lookup: CDR1 SGHTA, CDR2 FQGNSA. The CDR3 sequence: CASRQDNNNYGYTF. DNA of the CDR3: TGTGCCAGCAGACAGGACAACAATAACTATGGCTACACCTTC.

The genes are TRBV7-9 and TRBJ2-3; 8 positions match TRBD1. The CDR3 consists of 14 residues. Per germline, CDR1 SEHNR and CDR2 FQNEAQ (reference sequence). The J segment lost 6 bases and the V segment lost 3 bases, leaving 5 bases of the junction unmatched. The CDR3 sequence: CASSLGTGPDTQYF. CDR3 DNA sequence: TGTGCCAGCAGCTTGGGGACAGGCCCCGATACGCAGTATTTT.